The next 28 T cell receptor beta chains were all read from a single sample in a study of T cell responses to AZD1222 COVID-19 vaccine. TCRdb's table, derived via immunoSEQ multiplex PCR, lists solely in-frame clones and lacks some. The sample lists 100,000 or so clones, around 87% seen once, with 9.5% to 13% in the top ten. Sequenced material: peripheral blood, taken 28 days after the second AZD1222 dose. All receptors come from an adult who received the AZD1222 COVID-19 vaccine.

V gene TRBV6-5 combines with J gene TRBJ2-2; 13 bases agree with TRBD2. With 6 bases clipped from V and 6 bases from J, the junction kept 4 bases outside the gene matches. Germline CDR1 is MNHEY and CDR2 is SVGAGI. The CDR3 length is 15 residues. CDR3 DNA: TGTGCCAGCAGAGCGACTAGCGGGAGGCCCGGGGAGCTGTTTTTT. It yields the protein CASRATSGRPGELFF.

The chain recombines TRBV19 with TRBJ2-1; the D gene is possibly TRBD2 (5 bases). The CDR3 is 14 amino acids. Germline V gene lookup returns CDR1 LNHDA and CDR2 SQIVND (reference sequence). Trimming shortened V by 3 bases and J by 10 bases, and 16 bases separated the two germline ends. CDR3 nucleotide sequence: TGTGCCAGTAGTATGAGACTAAGTTCCAACGAGCAGTTCTTC. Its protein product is CASSMRLSSNEQFF. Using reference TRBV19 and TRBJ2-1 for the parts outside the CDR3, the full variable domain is DGGITQSPKYLFRKEGQNVTLSCEQNLNHDAMYWYRQDPGQGLRLIYYSQIVNDFQKGDIAEGYSVSREKKESFPLTVTSAQKNPTAFYLCASSMRLSSNEQFFGPGTRLTVL.

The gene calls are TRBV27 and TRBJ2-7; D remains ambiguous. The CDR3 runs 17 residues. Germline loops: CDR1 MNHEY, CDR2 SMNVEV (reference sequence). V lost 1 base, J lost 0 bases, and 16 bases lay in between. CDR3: CASSLFSRSWSSYEQYF. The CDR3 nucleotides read TGTGCCAGCAGTTTATTCTCCCGAAGTTGGAGCTCCTACGAGCAGTACTTC.

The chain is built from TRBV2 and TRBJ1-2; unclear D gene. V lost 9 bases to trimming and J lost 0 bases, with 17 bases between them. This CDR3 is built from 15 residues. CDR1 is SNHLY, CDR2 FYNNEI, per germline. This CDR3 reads CASTMIPDTNYGYTF. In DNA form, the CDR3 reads TGTGCCAGTACCATGATACCGGATACTAACTATGGCTACACCTTC.

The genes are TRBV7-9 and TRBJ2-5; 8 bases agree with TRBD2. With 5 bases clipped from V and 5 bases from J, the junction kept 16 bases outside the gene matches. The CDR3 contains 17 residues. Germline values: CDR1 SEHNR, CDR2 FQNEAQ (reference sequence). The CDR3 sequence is CASSPPWAGGRRETQYF. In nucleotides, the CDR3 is TGTGCCAGCAGCCCCCCCTGGGCGGGGGGCAGGAGGGAGACCCAGTACTTC.

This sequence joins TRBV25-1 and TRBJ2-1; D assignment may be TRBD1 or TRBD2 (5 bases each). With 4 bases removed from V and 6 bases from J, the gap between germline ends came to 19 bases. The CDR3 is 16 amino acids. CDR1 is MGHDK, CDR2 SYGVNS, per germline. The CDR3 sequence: CASSGFGLGPSNEQFF. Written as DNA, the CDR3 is TGTGCCAGCAGTGGGTTCGGGCTGGGACCTTCCAATGAGCAGTTCTTC.

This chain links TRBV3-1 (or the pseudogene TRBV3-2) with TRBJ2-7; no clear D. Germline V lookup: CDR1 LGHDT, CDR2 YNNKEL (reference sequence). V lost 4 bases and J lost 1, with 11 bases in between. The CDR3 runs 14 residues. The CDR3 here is CASSPSANSYEQYF. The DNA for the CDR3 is TGTGCCAGCAGCCCAAGTGCAAATTCCTACGAGCAGTACTTC.

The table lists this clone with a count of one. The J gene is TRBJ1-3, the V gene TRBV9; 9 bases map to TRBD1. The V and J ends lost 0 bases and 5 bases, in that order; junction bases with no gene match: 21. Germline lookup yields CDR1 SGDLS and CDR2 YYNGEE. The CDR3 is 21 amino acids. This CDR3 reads CASSVGEFGGQGALRRNTIYF. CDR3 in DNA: TGTGCCAGCAGCGTAGGTGAATTTGGGGGACAGGGAGCCCTGAGAAGAAACACCATATATTTT.

Here the CDR3 reads CASSSTPRGTYSNQPQHF. The CDR3 DNA reads as TGTGCCAGCAGCTCTACCCCGCGGGGCACCTATAGCAATCAGCCCCAGCATTTT. This chain links TRBV7-2 with TRBJ1-5; a possible D gene is TRBD1 (5 bases). Per germline, CDR1 SGHTA and CDR2 FQGNSA. With 4 bases removed from V and 0 bases from J, the gap between germline ends came to 19 bases. This CDR3 is built from 18 residues.

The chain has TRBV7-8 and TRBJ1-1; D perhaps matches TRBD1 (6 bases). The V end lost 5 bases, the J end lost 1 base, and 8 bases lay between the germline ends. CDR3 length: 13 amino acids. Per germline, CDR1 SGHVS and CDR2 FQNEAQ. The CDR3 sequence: CASSQGGNTEAFF. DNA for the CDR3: TGTGCCAGCAGCCAAGGGGGGAACACTGAAGCTTTCTTT.

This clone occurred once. The CDR3 bases are TGTGCCAGCGGGCGTGGACAGGGACGCGAGCAGTACTTC. Its translation is CASGRGQGREQYF. This sequence joins TRBV28 and TRBJ2-7; 8 nucleotides match TRBD1. The germline V gene encodes CDR1 MDHEN and CDR2 SYDVKM. The ends lost 8 bases at V and 6 bases at J; junction bases unmatched: 9. The CDR3 totals 13 residues.

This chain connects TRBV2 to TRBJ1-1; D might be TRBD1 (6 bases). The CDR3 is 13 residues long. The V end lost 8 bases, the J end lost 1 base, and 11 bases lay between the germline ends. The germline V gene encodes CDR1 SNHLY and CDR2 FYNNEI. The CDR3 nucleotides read TGTGCCAGCTGCTCGGACAGGAACACTGAAGCTTTCTTT. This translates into CASCSDRNTEAFF.

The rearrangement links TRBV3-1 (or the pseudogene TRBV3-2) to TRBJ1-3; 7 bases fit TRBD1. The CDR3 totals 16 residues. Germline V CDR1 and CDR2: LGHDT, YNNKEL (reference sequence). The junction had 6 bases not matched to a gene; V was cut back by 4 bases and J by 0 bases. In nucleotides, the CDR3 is TGTGCCAGCAGCCCCTACCGGGACAGCTCTGGAAACACCATATATTTT. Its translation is CASSPYRDSSGNTIYF.

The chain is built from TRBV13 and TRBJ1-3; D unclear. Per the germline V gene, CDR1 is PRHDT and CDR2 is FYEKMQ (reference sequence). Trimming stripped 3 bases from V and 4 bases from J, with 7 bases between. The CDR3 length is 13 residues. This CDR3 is CASSFGGGNTIYF. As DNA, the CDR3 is TGTGCCAGCAGCTTCGGAGGCGGAAACACCATATATTTT. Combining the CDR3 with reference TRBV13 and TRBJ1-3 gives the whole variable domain AAGVIQSPRHLIKEKRETATLKCYPIPRHDTVYWYQQGPGQDPQFLISFYEKMQSDKGSIPDRFSAQQFSDYHSELNMSSLELGDSALYFCASSFGGGNTIYFGEGSWLTVV.

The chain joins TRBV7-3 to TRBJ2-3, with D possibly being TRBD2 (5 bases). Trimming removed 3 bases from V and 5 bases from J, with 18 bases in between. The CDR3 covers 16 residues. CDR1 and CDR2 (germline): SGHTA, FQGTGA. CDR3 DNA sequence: TGTGCCAGCAGCTTGGATTTTGGGAGTAGTCTAGATACGCAGTATTTT. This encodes CASSLDFGSSLDTQYF. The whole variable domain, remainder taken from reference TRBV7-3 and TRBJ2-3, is GAGVSQTPSNKVTEKGKYVELRCDPISGHTALYWYRQSLGQGPEFLIYFQGTGAADDSGLPNDRFFAVRPEGSVSTLKIQRTERGDSAVYLCASSLDFGSSLDTQYFGPGTRLTVL.

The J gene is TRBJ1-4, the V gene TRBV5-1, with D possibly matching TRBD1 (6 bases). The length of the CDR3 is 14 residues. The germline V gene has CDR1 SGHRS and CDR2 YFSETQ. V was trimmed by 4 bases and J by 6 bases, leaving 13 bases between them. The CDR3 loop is CASSVRTADEKLFF. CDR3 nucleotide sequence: TGCGCCAGCAGCGTCCGGACAGCCGATGAAAAACTGTTTTTT.

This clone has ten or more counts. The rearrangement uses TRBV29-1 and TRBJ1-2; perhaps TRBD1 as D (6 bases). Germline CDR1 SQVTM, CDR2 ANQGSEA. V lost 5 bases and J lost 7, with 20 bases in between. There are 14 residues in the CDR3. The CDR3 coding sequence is TGCAGCGTTATTAGAACAGGGTGGTATGGTGGCTACACCTTC. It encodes CSVIRTGWYGGYTF. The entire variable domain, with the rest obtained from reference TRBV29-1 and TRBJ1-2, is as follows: SAVISQKPSRDICQRGTSLTIQCQVDSQVTMMFWYRQQPGQSLTLIATANQGSEATYESGFVIDKFPISRPNLTFSTLTVSNMSPEDSSIYLCSVIRTGWYGGYTFGSGTRLTVV.

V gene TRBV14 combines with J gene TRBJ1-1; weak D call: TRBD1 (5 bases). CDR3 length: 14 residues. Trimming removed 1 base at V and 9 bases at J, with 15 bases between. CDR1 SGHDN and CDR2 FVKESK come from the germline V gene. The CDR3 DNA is TGTGCCAGCAGCCAAGGAGGGGTTTCCCCGAAAGCTTTCTTT. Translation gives CASSQGGVSPKAFF.

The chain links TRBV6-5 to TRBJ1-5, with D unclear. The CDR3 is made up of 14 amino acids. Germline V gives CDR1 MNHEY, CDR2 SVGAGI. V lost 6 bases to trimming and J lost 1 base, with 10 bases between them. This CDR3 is CASRKIGSNQPQHF. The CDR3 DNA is TGTGCCAGCAGGAAGATAGGGAGCAATCAGCCCCAGCATTTT.

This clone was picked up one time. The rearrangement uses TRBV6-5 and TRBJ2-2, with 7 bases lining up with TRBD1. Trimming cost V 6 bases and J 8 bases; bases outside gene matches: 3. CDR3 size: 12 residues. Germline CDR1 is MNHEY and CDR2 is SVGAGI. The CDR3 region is CASRRGQGELFF. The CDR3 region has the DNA TGTGCCAGCAGGAGGGGGCAGGGGGAGCTGTTTTTT.

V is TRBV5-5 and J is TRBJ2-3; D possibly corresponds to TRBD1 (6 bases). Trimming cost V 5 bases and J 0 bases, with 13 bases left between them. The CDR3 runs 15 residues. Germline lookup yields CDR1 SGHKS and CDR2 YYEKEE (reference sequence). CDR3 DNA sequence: TGTGCCAGCAGTTTCGGGACATACAGCACAGATACGCAGTATTTT. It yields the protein CASSFGTYSTDTQYF.

Here the CDR3 DNA reads TGCGCCAGCAGCTTGTTTGGGCTAGCGGACTCCTCCTACGAGCAGTACTTC. Residues: CASSLFGLADSSYEQYF. The chain is built from TRBV5-1 and TRBJ2-7; 7 positions match TRBD2. Trimming at V came to 1 base and at J to 0 bases, leaving 10 bases not matched to a gene. The CDR3 has 17 residues. Germline CDR1 and CDR2: SGHRS and YFSETQ.

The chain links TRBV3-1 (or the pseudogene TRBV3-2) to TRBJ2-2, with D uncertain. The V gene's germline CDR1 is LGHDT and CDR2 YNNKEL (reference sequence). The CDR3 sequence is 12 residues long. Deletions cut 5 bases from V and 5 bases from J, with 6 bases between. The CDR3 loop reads CASSSTTGELFF. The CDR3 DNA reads TGTGCCAGCAGCAGTACTACCGGGGAGCTGTTTTTT.

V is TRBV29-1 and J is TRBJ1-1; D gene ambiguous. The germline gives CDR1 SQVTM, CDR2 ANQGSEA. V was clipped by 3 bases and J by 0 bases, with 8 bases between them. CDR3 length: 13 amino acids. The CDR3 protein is CSVDGFMNTEAFF. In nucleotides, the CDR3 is TGCAGCGTTGACGGGTTTATGAACACTGAAGCTTTCTTT.

CDR3 region: CASIGLNTGEQYF. The CDR3 nucleotides are TGTGCCAGCATTGGTCTCAATACTGGGGAGCAGTACTTC. The chain joins TRBV6-5 to TRBJ2-7, with unresolved D. The germline gives CDR1 MNHEY, CDR2 SVGAGI. V lost 7 bases and J lost 7, with 17 bases in between. The CDR3 runs to 13 residues.

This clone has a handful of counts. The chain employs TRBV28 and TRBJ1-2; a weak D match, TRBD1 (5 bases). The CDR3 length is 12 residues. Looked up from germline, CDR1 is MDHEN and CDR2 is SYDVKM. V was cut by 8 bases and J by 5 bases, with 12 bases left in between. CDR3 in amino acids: CASRDVPYGYTF. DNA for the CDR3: TGTGCCAGCCGGGACGTTCCTTATGGCTACACCTTC.

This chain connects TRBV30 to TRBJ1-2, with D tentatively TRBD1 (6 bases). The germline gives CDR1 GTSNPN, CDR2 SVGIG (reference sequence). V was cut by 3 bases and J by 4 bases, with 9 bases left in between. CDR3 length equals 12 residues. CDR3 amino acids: CAWRGGSYGYTF. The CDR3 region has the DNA TGTGCCTGGAGAGGGGGGTCCTATGGCTACACCTTC.

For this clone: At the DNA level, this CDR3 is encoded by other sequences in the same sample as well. The CDR3 bases are TGTGCCAGCAGTTTTAACATGAACACTGAAGCTTTCTTT. It is translated as CASSFNMNTEAFF. This chain uses TRBV12-3 or TRBV12-4 with TRBJ1-1; D ambiguous. The length of the CDR3 is 13 residues. The V gene lost 3 bases and the J gene lost 0 bases, with 5 bases spanning the gap.